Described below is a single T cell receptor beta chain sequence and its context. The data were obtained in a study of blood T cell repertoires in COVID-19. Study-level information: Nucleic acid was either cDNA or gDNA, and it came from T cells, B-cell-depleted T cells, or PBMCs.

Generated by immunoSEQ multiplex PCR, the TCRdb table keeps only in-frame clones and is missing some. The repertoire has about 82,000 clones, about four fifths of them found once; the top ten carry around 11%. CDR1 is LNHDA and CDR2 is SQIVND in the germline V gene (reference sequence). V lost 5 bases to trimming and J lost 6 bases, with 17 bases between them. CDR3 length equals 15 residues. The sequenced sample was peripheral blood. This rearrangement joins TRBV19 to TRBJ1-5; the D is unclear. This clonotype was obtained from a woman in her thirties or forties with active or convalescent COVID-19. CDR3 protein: CASSFVTDGSQPQHF. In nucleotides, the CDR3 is TGTGCCAGTAGTTTTGTCACCGACGGGTCTCAGCCCCAGCATTTT.